The 28 T cell receptor beta chains listed next were all sequenced from one sample in a study of blood T cell repertoires in COVID-19. Assay used: immunoSEQ multiplex PCR; TCRdb lists only in-frame clones, some missing. The sample consists of about 190,000 clones, around nine tenths of them appearing once. Sequencing input: peripheral blood. All receptors come from a woman aged 40 to 50 who had recovered from COVID-19.

The CDR3 region is CASSLGGTTYNEQFF. DNA for the CDR3: TGCGCCAGCAGCTTGGGTGGGACTACCTACAATGAGCAGTTCTTC. This chain joins TRBV5-1 and TRBJ2-1, with 7 bases matching TRBD2. Germline CDR1 is SGHRS and CDR2 is YFSETQ. The CDR3 extends over 15 amino acids. The trim removed 0 bases at V and 2 bases at J, leaving 2 bases unmatched.

The DNA of the CDR3 is TGTGCCAGCAGTTACGAGGGACTAGCGGGGGCAGATACGCAGTATTTT. Amino acids: CASSYEGLAGADTQYF. The V call is TRBV6-5, the J call TRBJ2-3; TRBD2 aligns across 14 bases. This CDR3 is built from 16 residues. Germline V gene sequence: CDR1 MNHEY, CDR2 SVGAGI. Trimming took 2 bases from V and 4 from J; bases not matched to a gene: 2.

Written as DNA, the CDR3 is TGTGCCAGTAGTATACCAGGGCGGTTGAGTCAGCCCCAGCATTTT. It codes for CASSIPGRLSQPQHF. The V and J genes are TRBV19 and TRBJ1-5, with a possible D match to TRBD1 (5 bases). V was pared by 2 bases and J by 6 bases, with 14 bases between. Germline-derived CDR1 and CDR2 are LNHDA and SQIVND (reference sequence). The CDR3 runs 15 residues.

The rearrangement joins TRBV6-5 to TRBJ2-1; TRBD1 agrees at 7 bases. Per the germline V gene, CDR1 is MNHEY and CDR2 is SVGAGI. V dropped 6 bases and J dropped 2; count of bases not matched to a gene: 4. The CDR3 consists of 14 residues. The CDR3 sequence: CASSRGQTYNEQFF. CDR3 coding DNA: TGTGCCAGCAGCAGGGGACAGACCTACAATGAGCAGTTCTTC.

The rearrangement joins TRBV6-5 to TRBJ2-5; D perhaps matches TRBD2 (5 bases). V was pared by 7 bases and J by 8 bases, with 17 bases between. This CDR3 is 13 amino acids long. Germline CDR1 is MNHEY and CDR2 is SVGAGI. The CDR3 nucleotides read TGTGCCAGCACCACTACGGGGTTGTTAACCCAGTACTTC. Translated, it gives CASTTTGLLTQYF.

The rearrangement joins TRBV16 to TRBJ2-7, with TRBD2 matching 14 bases. V dropped 6 bases and J dropped 4; count of bases not matched to a gene: 5. CDR1 KGHSY and CDR2 FQNENV come from the germline V gene. CDR3 length: 15 residues. The CDR3 spells CASRLGLAGGYEQYF. CDR3 DNA: TGTGCCAGCAGACTCGGACTAGCGGGAGGTTACGAGCAGTACTTC.

V gene TRBV5-6 combines with J gene TRBJ2-3; 7 nucleotides line up with TRBD2. There are 16 residues in the CDR3. Trimming cost V 3 bases and J 0 bases; bases outside gene matches: 7. The germline V gene encodes CDR1 SGHDT and CDR2 YYEEEE. DNA of the CDR3: TGTGCCAGCAGCTGGGGGGGTAGCGGTAGCACAGATACGCAGTATTTT. Translated, it gives CASSWGGSGSTDTQYF.

This sequence joins TRBV6-6 and TRBJ1-2; D is unresolved. Trimming left V 0 bases short and J 2 bases short, with 7 bases between. CDR1 MNHNY and CDR2 SVGAGI come from the germline V gene (reference sequence). The CDR3 consists of 14 residues. CDR3 sequence (DNA): TGTGCCAGCAGTTACTCGTCATTCAACTATGGCTACACCTTC. Translating gives CASSYSSFNYGYTF.

The V and J genes are TRBV19 and TRBJ1-1, with a tentative D call TRBD1 (5 bases). The CDR3 is 15 amino acids. Germline V lookup: CDR1 LNHDA, CDR2 SQIVND (reference sequence). The ends were cut back, 5 bases at V and 4 bases at J, with 17 bases in the middle. The CDR3, as DNA: TGTGCCAGTAGTCCGCGGACACTCACCCTCACTGAAGCTTTCTTT. Translating gives CASSPRTLTLTEAFF.

V is TRBV5-1 and J is TRBJ2-7, with 13 bases identical to TRBD2. V gave up 5 bases and J gave up 5 bases; unmatched junction bases: 25. CDR3 size: 21 residues. Per germline, CDR1 SGHRS and CDR2 YFSETQ. The CDR3 here is CASRDRGNRGLAGPTTHEQYF. CDR3 nucleotides: TGCGCCAGCAGGGACAGGGGTAATAGGGGACTAGCGGGACCTACCACACACGAGCAGTACTTC.

The rearrangement uses TRBV3-1 (or the pseudogene TRBV3-2) and TRBJ2-3; 8 nucleotides match TRBD2. Germline-derived CDR1 and CDR2 are LGHDT and YNNKEL (reference sequence). With 0 bases clipped from V and 5 bases from J, the junction kept 7 bases outside the gene matches. This CDR3 has 16 amino acids. This CDR3 reads CASSQDLGLGVDTQYF. The DNA for the CDR3 is TGTGCCAGCAGCCAAGATTTGGGACTAGGGGTAGATACGCAGTATTTT.

The chain carries TRBV15 and TRBJ2-1; the D gene is possibly TRBD1 (6 bases). Trimming stripped 2 bases from V and 4 bases from J, with 12 bases between. Germline V gives CDR1 LNHNV, CDR2 YYDKDF (reference sequence). CDR3 size: 15 residues. CDR3 loop: CATSRPGTQYNEQFF. CDR3 bases: TGTGCCACCAGCAGACCCGGGACACAATACAATGAGCAGTTCTTC.

This CDR3 reads CASSLGLNQPQHF. DNA for the CDR3: TGTGCCAGCAGCTTAGGTCTTAATCAGCCCCAGCATTTT. The chain employs TRBV7-9 and TRBJ1-5; no clear D gene. CDR3 length: 13 residues. Germline V CDR1 and CDR2: SEHNR, FQNEAQ (reference sequence). V lost 1 base to trimming and J lost 4 bases, with 5 bases between them.

The chain joins TRBV6-5 to TRBJ2-4; TRBD1 aligns across 9 bases. With V trimmed by 4 bases and J by 7 bases, 5 bases remained unmatched. The CDR3 is 14 residues long. CDR1 MNHEY and CDR2 SVGAGI come from the germline V gene. CDR3 region: CASSFTGGLNIQYF. The CDR3 nucleotides read TGTGCCAGCAGTTTTACAGGGGGCTTGAACATTCAGTACTTC.

The chain joins TRBV2 to TRBJ1-5; 8 bases are shared with TRBD1. The CDR3 runs 15 residues. J lost 0 bases, V lost 5 bases, and 3 bases had no gene match. In germline, CDR1 is SNHLY, CDR2 FYNNEI. CDR3 DNA: TGTGCCAGCAGTCTTGACAGGGGTAGCAATCAGCCCCAGCATTTT. Its translation: CASSLDRGSNQPQHF.

V is TRBV11-2 and J is TRBJ2-3; 12 nucleotides line up with TRBD2. Germline values: CDR1 SGHAT, CDR2 FQNNGV. The CDR3 sequence is 17 residues long. V lost 4 bases to trimming and J lost 3 bases; unmatched junction nucleotides: 8. The CDR3, as DNA: TGTGCCAGCAGCTGGCAGGGACTAGCGGGTATTACAGATACGCAGTATTTT. Amino acid sequence: CASSWQGLAGITDTQYF.

This clone was picked up a small number of times. The J gene is TRBJ1-5, the V gene TRBV24-1; 7 bases line up with TRBD1. In germline, CDR1 is KGHDR, CDR2 SFDVKD. The CDR3 covers 15 residues. V trimming: 3 bases; J trimming: 5 bases; junction bases outside the gene matches: 6. CDR3 coding DNA: TGTGCCACCAGTGATCCTCGACAGGGCGATCAGCCCCAGCATTTT. Translated: CATSDPRQGDQPQHF.

V is TRBV5-1 and J is TRBJ1-3; 8 nucleotides line up with TRBD1. The CDR3 spans 14 residues. With V trimmed by 5 bases and J by 6 bases, 7 bases remained unmatched. The germline V gene has CDR1 SGHRS and CDR2 YFSETQ. The CDR3 is CASSGQGGENTIYF. Here the CDR3 DNA reads TGCGCCAGCAGTGGACAGGGTGGAGAAAACACCATATATTTT.

The rearrangement links TRBV2 to TRBJ2-1; D ambiguous. The CDR3 runs 12 residues. Per germline, CDR1 SNHLY and CDR2 FYNNEI. V lost 3 bases and J 3 bases, leaving 3 bases between the germline ends. The DNA for the CDR3 is TGTGCCAGCAGTGAGCGCTACAATGAGCAGTTCTTC. Its translation is CASSERYNEQFF.

The rearrangement links TRBV6-5 to TRBJ1-4; TRBD1 is a possible D gene (5 bases). The germline V gene has CDR1 MNHEY and CDR2 SVGAGI. Trimming shortened V by 7 bases and J by 8 bases, and 17 bases separated the two germline ends. This CDR3 is built from 14 residues. CDR3 sequence (DNA): TGTGCCAGCATCCCACCGGGACTGCACGAAAAACTGTTTTTT. As protein: CASIPPGLHEKLFF.

The CDR3 DNA reads TGTGCCAGCAGCGCCCTAGCGGGGAGGGGTTACGAGCAGTACTTC. Translated, it gives CASSALAGRGYEQYF. The V call is TRBV9, the J call TRBJ2-7; 9 nucleotides line up with TRBD2. Germline trimming cut 3 bases from V and 4 bases from J; bases unmatched to any gene: 8. There are 15 residues in the CDR3. Germline V gene lookup returns CDR1 SGDLS and CDR2 YYNGEE. Looking up the rest from reference TRBV9 and TRBJ2-7 gives the full variable domain: DSGVTQTPKHLITATGQRVTLRCSPRSGDLSVYWYQQSLDQGLQFLIQYYNGEERAKGNILERFSAQQFPDLHSELNLSSLELGDSALYFCASSALAGRGYEQYFGPGTRLTVT.

Notes on this clone: Other nucleotide sequences from this sample produce the same CDR3. This chain links TRBV6-5 with TRBJ1-2; no reliable D call. CDR1 and CDR2 from the germline V gene are MNHEY and SVGAGI. The CDR3 covers 12 residues. V gave up 2 bases and J gave up 6 bases, with 7 bases separating them. Here the CDR3 reads CASSYAGNGYTF. CDR3 in DNA: TGTGCCAGCAGTTACGCAGGAAATGGCTACACCTTC.

The J gene is TRBJ2-3, the V gene TRBV27, with D unclear. Trimming cost V 2 bases and J 9 bases, with 12 bases left between them. The germline V gene has CDR1 MNHEY and CDR2 SMNVEV (reference sequence). The CDR3 has 13 residues. The CDR3 nucleotides read TGTGCCAGCAGTTTAATGGGCACCGTAACGCAGTATTTT. Protein: CASSLMGTVTQYF.

The V and J genes are TRBV29-1 and TRBJ1-2; 9 bases are shared with TRBD1. V was clipped by 6 bases and J by 8 bases; unmatched bases: 16. There are 15 residues in the CDR3. Germline V gene sequence: CDR1 SQVTM, CDR2 ANQGSEA. Written as DNA, the CDR3 is TGCAGCGTCTATACCAATTTACAGGGGGCTTGGGGCTACACCTTC. Translating gives CSVYTNLQGAWGYTF.

In this sample, this clone turned up once. The chain links TRBV7-9 to TRBJ2-3; weak D call: TRBD2 (5 bases). Between the trimmed V and J ends, which lost 0 bases and 4 bases, there was a span of 14 bases. Germline lookup yields CDR1 SEHNR and CDR2 FQNEAQ (reference sequence). This CDR3 comprises 16 residues. CDR3 sequence (DNA): TGTGCCAGCAGCTTAGCAGGGCTAGCAGAGTCAGATACGCAGTATTTT. The encoded protein is CASSLAGLAESDTQYF.

The genes are TRBV29-1 and TRBJ1-2, with TRBD1 matching over 9 bases. Losses at the gene ends were 3 bases for V and 4 bases for J; bases not matched to a gene: 3. This CDR3 comprises 13 residues. Germline V gene lookup returns CDR1 SQVTM and CDR2 ANQGSEA. In nucleotides, the CDR3 is TGCAGCGTTGAGGGGACAGGGAGCTATGGCTACACCTTC. This encodes CSVEGTGSYGYTF.

This rearrangement joins TRBV5-1 to TRBJ1-4, with TRBD1 as a possible D gene (5 bases). V lost 0 bases, J lost 8 bases, and 11 bases lay in between. The germline gives CDR1 SGHRS, CDR2 YFSETQ. The CDR3 is 14 amino acids. CDR3 DNA sequence: TGCGCCAGCAGCTTGGGGCAGGGTGGGGAAAAACTGTTTTTT. Translated: CASSLGQGGEKLFF.

The chain joins TRBV6-5 to TRBJ2-7, with 8 bases matching TRBD1. The V segment lost 4 bases and the J segment 2 bases; nucleotides outside the gene matches: 10. Germline CDR1 reads MNHEY; CDR2 reads SVGAGI. This CDR3 contains 16 residues. The CDR3 sequence is CASSSIGTGLTYEQYF. Here the CDR3 DNA reads TGTGCCAGCAGTTCGATCGGGACAGGACTCACCTACGAGCAGTACTTC.